Listed below are T cell receptor beta chains from one sample, sequenced in a study of response to subunit inactivated influenza vaccine. TCRdb ran MiXCR on the RT-PCR reads and lists one entry per CDR3 protein. The data hold approximately 500,000 distinct CDR3 sequences, with 10% to 15% observed a single time. The sample was PBMCs from blood, taken 35 to 45 days after vaccination. The receptors were sampled from a man aged 45-65 years who received an inactivated influenza vaccine. Each CDR3 is given with its conserved first and last residue. D genes are given only for firm matches. Clone size is stated in some rows and not others, as once, few, many or a class when expanded.

abundance: few; d_gene: NA; v_gene: TRBV7-9; j_gene: TRBJ2-5; CDR3aa: CASSLRGVGETQYF; CDR3nt: TGTGCCAGCAGCCTCAGGGGAGTAGGAGAGACCCAGTACTTC
abundance: few; d_gene: NA; v_gene: TRBV20-1; j_gene: TRBJ2-2; CDR3aa: CSASDLNTGELFF; CDR3nt: TGCAGTGCTTCGGATCTGAACACCGGGGAGCTGTTTTTT
abundance: NA; d_gene: TRBD2; v_gene: TRBV18; j_gene: TRBJ2-4; CDR3aa: CASSPPREEAKNIQYF; CDR3nt: TGTGCCAGCTCACCACCACGGGAGGAAGCCAAAAACATTCAGTACTTC
abundance: few; d_gene: NA; v_gene: TRBV20-1; j_gene: TRBJ1-5; CDR3aa: CSVRAGTSNQPQHF; CDR3nt: TGCAGTGTCCGAGCCGGGACAAGTAATCAGCCCCAGCATTTT
abundance: few; d_gene: NA; v_gene: TRBV5-1; j_gene: TRBJ2-3; CDR3aa: CASRSTGEQKDTQYF; CDR3nt: TGCGCCAGCAGATCAACTGGGGAGCAAAAAGATACGCAGTATTTT
abundance: NA; d_gene: TRBD2; v_gene: TRBV10-3; j_gene: TRBJ2-7; CDR3aa: CAISDFGTSGRYEQYF; CDR3nt: TGTGCCATCAGTGACTTTGGGACTAGCGGGAGATACGAGCAGTACTTC
abundance: NA; d_gene: NA; v_gene: TRBV20-1; j_gene: TRBJ1-6; CDR3aa: CSAKDLSDFYNSPLHF; CDR3nt: TGCAGTGCTAAGGACCTTTCAGATTTCTATAATTCACCCCTCCACTTT
abundance: NA; d_gene: NA; v_gene: TRBV7-2; j_gene: TRBJ1-3; CDR3aa: CASSTGPSSGNTIYF; CDR3nt: TGTGCCAGCAGCACCGGGCCAAGCTCTGGAAACACCATATATTTT
abundance: NA; d_gene: NA; v_gene: TRBV7-3; j_gene: TRBJ2-3; CDR3aa: CASSPVGAADTQYF; CDR3nt: TGTGCCAGCAGCCCAGTTGGAGCGGCAGATACGCAGTATTTT
abundance: NA; d_gene: NA; v_gene: TRBV9; j_gene: TRBJ2-2; CDR3aa: CASSLGGSWVNGELFF; CDR3nt: TGTGCCAGCAGTTTAGGGGGGAGCTGGGTAAACGGGGAGCTGTTTTTT
abundance: many; d_gene: NA; v_gene: TRBV10-1; j_gene: TRBJ2-4; CDR3aa: CASSESQLKNIQYF; CDR3nt: TGCGCCAGCAGTGAGTCTCAGTTAAAAAACATTCAGTACTTC
abundance: many; d_gene: TRBD1; v_gene: TRBV7-8; j_gene: TRBJ1-1; CDR3aa: CASRLGTGVNTEAFF; CDR3nt: TGTGCCAGCAGACTAGGGACAGGGGTTAACACTGAAGCTTTCTTT
abundance: NA; d_gene: NA; v_gene: TRBV2; j_gene: TRBJ2-7; CDR3aa: CASSEANSETGTYEQYF; CDR3nt: TGTGCCAGCAGTGAAGCAAATAGTGAGACAGGAACCTACGAGCAGTACTTC
abundance: few; d_gene: NA; v_gene: TRBV12-3/TRBV12-4; j_gene: TRBJ2-1; CDR3aa: CASNHRVDEQFF; CDR3nt: TGTGCCAGCAATCATCGAGTGGATGAGCAGTTCTTC
abundance: NA; d_gene: NA; v_gene: TRBV25-1; j_gene: TRBJ2-1; CDR3aa: CASSEGNSPYNEQFF; CDR3nt: TGTGCCAGCAGTGAAGGGAACTCGCCCTACAATGAGCAGTTCTTC
abundance: many; d_gene: NA; v_gene: TRBV5-1; j_gene: TRBJ2-7; CDR3aa: CASRPLAATYEQYF; CDR3nt: TGCGCCAGCAGACCTCTCGCGGCGACCTACGAGCAGTACTTC
abundance: few; d_gene: NA; v_gene: TRBV20-1; j_gene: TRBJ1-5; CDR3aa: CSALLGSANQPQHF; CDR3nt: TGCAGTGCTTTATTAGGGTCCGCAAATCAGCCCCAGCATTTT
abundance: NA; d_gene: NA; v_gene: TRBV7-2; j_gene: TRBJ2-3; CDR3aa: CASSFRINPSTDTQYF; CDR3nt: TGTGCCAGCAGCTTTAGGATAAACCCTAGCACAGATACGCAGTATTTT
abundance: many; d_gene: TRBD1; v_gene: TRBV6-5; j_gene: TRBJ1-2; CDR3aa: CASSYFSGQGLRGGYTF; CDR3nt: TGTGCCAGCAGTTACTTCTCGGGACAGGGATTGCGGGGCGGCTACACCTTC
abundance: many; d_gene: NA; v_gene: TRBV5-1; j_gene: TRBJ2-1; CDR3aa: CASSLALGSYNEQFF; CDR3nt: TGCGCCAGCAGCTTGGCACTGGGGTCCTACAATGAGCAGTTCTTC
abundance: few; d_gene: NA; v_gene: TRBV20-1; j_gene: TRBJ2-6; CDR3aa: CSALGANVLTF; CDR3nt: TGCAGTGCTCTTGGGGCCAACGTCCTGACTTTC
abundance: NA; d_gene: TRBD2; v_gene: TRBV7-9; j_gene: TRBJ2-2; CDR3aa: CASSFFLAGGLGELFF; CDR3nt: TGTGCCAGCAGCTTCTTCCTAGCGGGAGGGCTCGGGGAGCTGTTTTTT
abundance: few; d_gene: TRBD1; v_gene: TRBV4-2; j_gene: TRBJ1-4; CDR3aa: CASSQRDRGREKLFF; CDR3nt: TGTGCCAGCAGCCAAAGGGACAGGGGACGAGAAAAACTGTTTTTT
abundance: NA; d_gene: NA; v_gene: TRBV5-1; j_gene: TRBJ1-2; CDR3aa: CASRTSYENGYTF; CDR3nt: TGCGCCAGCCGCACCTCATACGAGAATGGCTACACCTTC
abundance: few; d_gene: NA; v_gene: TRBV4-2; j_gene: TRBJ2-3; CDR3aa: CASSPRQSTDTQYF; CDR3nt: TGTGCCAGCAGCCCGAGACAGAGCACAGATACGCAGTATTTT
abundance: NA; d_gene: TRBD1; v_gene: TRBV5-1; j_gene: TRBJ1-1; CDR3aa: CASSRRDSNTEAFF; CDR3nt: TGCGCCAGCAGCCGTCGGGACAGTAACACTGAAGCTTTCTTT
abundance: few; d_gene: TRBD1; v_gene: TRBV20-1; j_gene: TRBJ2-7; CDR3aa: CSARGMGQYAYEQYF; CDR3nt: TGCAGTGCTAGAGGGATGGGACAGTACGCCTACGAGCAGTACTTC
abundance: few; d_gene: NA; v_gene: TRBV7-2; j_gene: TRBJ2-1; CDR3aa: CASSLAGPPYNEQFF; CDR3nt: TGTGCCAGCAGCTTGGCTGGCCCTCCTTACAATGAGCAGTTCTTC
abundance: once; d_gene: NA; v_gene: TRBV2; j_gene: TRBJ1-6; CDR3aa: CASSEIAEAYNSPLHF; CDR3nt: TGTGCCAGCAGTGAAATCGCAGAAGCCTATAATTCACCCCTCCACTTT